This T cell receptor (beta chain) was found in a study of cytomegalovirus exposure and HLA in healthy donors. Study details: A subsequent analysis reported that the approximately 120 validation repertoires were produced on the same platform that had also been used for the 600 to 700 first-cohort repertoires. Study observations and caveats: In vitro experiments confirmed that three CMV-associated chains were specific for CMV antigens.

The CDR3 totals 14 residues. V lost 3 bases and J 6 bases, leaving 16 bases between the germline ends. Germline loops: CDR1 SGHRS, CDR2 YFSETQ. The repertoire was sequenced with immunoSEQ multiplex PCR; TCRdb's copy has only in-frame clones and lacks some. The sample shows about 64,000 clones, 95% of them seen only once. As concerns this clone: Its antigen is not identified.

Sample: PBMCs. This clonotype originated in a woman between 18 and 29 years old in good health and CMV-seropositive. The chain has TRBV5-1 and TRBJ2-7; possibly TRBD1 for D (5 bases). The CDR3 DNA reads as TGCGCCAGCAGCTCGGACCTCAGGGCCCCCGAGCAGTACTTC. Amino acid sequence: CASSSDLRAPEQYF.